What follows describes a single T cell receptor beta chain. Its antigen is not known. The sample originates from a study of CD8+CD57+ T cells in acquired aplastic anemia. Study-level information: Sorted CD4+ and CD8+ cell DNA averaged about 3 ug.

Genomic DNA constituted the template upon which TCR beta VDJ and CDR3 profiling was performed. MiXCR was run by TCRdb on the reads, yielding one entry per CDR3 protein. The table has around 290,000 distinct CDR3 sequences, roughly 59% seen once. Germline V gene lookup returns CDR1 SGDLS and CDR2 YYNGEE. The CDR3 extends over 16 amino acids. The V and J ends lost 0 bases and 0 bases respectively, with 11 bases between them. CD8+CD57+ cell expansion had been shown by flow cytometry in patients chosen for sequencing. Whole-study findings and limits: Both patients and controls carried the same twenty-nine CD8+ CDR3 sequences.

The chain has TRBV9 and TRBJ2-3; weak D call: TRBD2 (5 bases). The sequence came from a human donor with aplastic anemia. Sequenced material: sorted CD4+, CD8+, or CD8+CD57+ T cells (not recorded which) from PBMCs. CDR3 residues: CASSVGGSPSTDTQYF. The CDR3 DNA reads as TGTGCCAGCAGCGTAGGCGGGTCCCCTAGCACAGATACGCAGTATTTT.